What follows are 18 T cell receptor beta chains derived from one specimen sequenced in a study of T cell clones after liver transplantation. Using immunoSEQ multiplex PCR, the repertoire was profiled, and TCRdb retains in-frame clones only, with some absent. The sample has roughly 80,000 clones, around four fifths seen once. This sample comprised CD4+ T cells from blood, obtained around 42 months after liver transplant. The source is a human patient who received a liver transplant. Some T cells may be supplied by the graft donor.

The rearrangement links TRBV27 to TRBJ1-4; 7 bases are a match to TRBD1. This CDR3 is built from 14 residues. The V gene end was trimmed by 7 bases and the J gene end by 3 bases; junction bases not matched to a gene: 5. CDR1 and CDR2 (germline): MNHEY, SMNVEV (reference sequence). DNA for the CDR3: TGTGCCAGCAAAGCTGGGACAGCTAATGAAAAACTGTTTTTT. The encoded protein is CASKAGTANEKLFF.

The chain couples TRBV28 to TRBJ1-4; D is perhaps TRBD1 (6 bases). Germline lookup yields CDR1 MDHEN and CDR2 SYDVKM. Deletions cut 11 bases from V and 7 bases from J, with 17 bases between. The CDR3 covers 13 residues. CDR3 protein: CAGGGAVGEKLFF. The DNA for the CDR3 is TGTGCCGGGGGGGGCGCGGTTGGTGAAAAACTGTTTTTT.

This sequence joins TRBV30 and TRBJ2-3, with 8 nucleotides matching TRBD1. The length of the CDR3 is 18 residues. Germline V CDR1 and CDR2: GTSNPN, SVGIG (reference sequence). With V trimmed by 3 bases and J by 2 bases, 16 bases remained unmatched. The chain's CDR3 is CAWRVWTGTIPPTDTQYF. In DNA, the CDR3 is TGTGCCTGGAGGGTTTGGACAGGGACCATCCCCCCCACAGATACGCAGTATTTT.

The chain uses TRBV7-3 and TRBJ2-7; weak D call: TRBD2 (5 bases). Trimming removed 5 bases from V and 3 bases from J, with 17 bases in between. CDR1 SGHTA and CDR2 FQGTGA come from the germline V gene. CDR3 length: 15 amino acids. This CDR3 reads CASSPDPRASYEQYF. The CDR3 DNA follows: TGTGCCAGCAGCCCCGACCCGAGGGCAAGCTACGAGCAGTACTTC.

This sequence joins TRBV5-1 and TRBJ2-6; 10 bases align to TRBD1. Germline V gene sequence: CDR1 SGHRS, CDR2 YFSETQ. This CDR3 is built from 20 residues. V trimming: 4 bases; J trimming: 0 bases; junction bases outside the gene matches: 13. This CDR3 is CASSTRQGASPNSGANVLTF. The CDR3 region has the DNA TGCGCCAGCAGCACCCGACAGGGGGCCTCCCCTAACTCTGGGGCCAACGTCCTGACTTTC.

This chain links TRBV29-1 with TRBJ2-3; D is undetermined. This CDR3 contains 12 residues. V lost 6 bases and J lost 1, with 8 bases in between. Per the germline V gene, CDR1 is SQVTM and CDR2 is ANQGSEA. In DNA, the CDR3 is TGCAGCGTGGGAACTGGCACAGATACGCAGTATTTT. Translation: CSVGTGTDTQYF.

V usage is TRBV11-1 and J usage is TRBJ2-5; unclear D gene. CDR1 is SGHAT and CDR2 is FQDESV in the germline V gene (reference sequence). V was trimmed by 8 bases and J by 0 bases, leaving 10 bases between them. The CDR3 loop spans 13 amino acids. The DNA for the CDR3 is TGTGCCAGCTCCCTCGGTCACCAAGAGACCCAGTACTTC. This translates into CASSLGHQETQYF.

V gene TRBV30 combines with J gene TRBJ2-4, with D unresolved. Trimming removed 0 bases from V and 9 bases from J, with 12 bases in between. Germline CDR1 is GTSNPN and CDR2 is SVGIG (reference sequence). CDR3 length: 13 residues. The CDR3 DNA reads as TGTGCCTGGAGTGTACATGGGTTACGCATTCAGTACTTC. Translating it yields CAWSVHGLRIQYF.

This chain joins TRBV7-9 and TRBJ2-1; a possible D gene is TRBD2 (5 bases). The CDR3 extends over 12 amino acids. Trimming cost V 5 bases and J 9 bases, with 11 bases left between them. The germline V gene has CDR1 SEHNR and CDR2 FQNEAQ (reference sequence). CDR3 residues: CASSASNREQFF. In DNA form, the CDR3 reads TGTGCCAGCAGCGCTAGCAACCGTGAGCAGTTCTTC.

The chain links TRBV2 to TRBJ2-3, with no clear D. Germline V CDR1 and CDR2: SNHLY, FYNNEI. The CDR3 sequence is 12 residues long. The germline V and J ends were trimmed by 1 base and 6 bases, with 5 bases remaining between them. The CDR3, as DNA: TGTGCCAGCAGTGAAGAAGGGGATACGCAGTATTTT. Protein product: CASSEEGDTQYF.

The V call is TRBV7-2, the J call TRBJ2-4; unclear D gene. CDR3 length equals 14 residues. The V end lost 2 bases, the J end lost 6 bases, and 11 bases lay between the germline ends. Germline-derived CDR1 and CDR2 are SGHTA and FQGNSA. The CDR3 region has the DNA TGTGCCAGCAGCTTACCGGCCCTTGGAAACATTCAGTACTTC. Its protein product is CASSLPALGNIQYF.

About this clone itself: Other DNA variants within this sample encode the same CDR3. V usage is TRBV6-5 and J usage is TRBJ1-1, with D possibly matching TRBD1 (6 bases). V shed 0 bases and J shed 2 bases, with 7 bases lying between them. The CDR3 totals 14 residues. CDR1 and CDR2 from the germline V gene are MNHEY and SVGAGI. The CDR3 nucleotides read TGTGCCAGCAGTTACTCACAGGGAAACACTGAAGCTTTCTTT. Amino acid sequence: CASSYSQGNTEAFF.

The chain has TRBV9 and TRBJ2-1; TRBD2 matches at 11 bases. The CDR3 loop spans 17 amino acids. Trimming at V came to 0 bases and at J to 4 bases, leaving 6 bases not matched to a gene. The germline V gene has CDR1 SGDLS and CDR2 YYNGEE. CDR3 DNA sequence: TGTGCCAGCAGCGTAGATCGTGGACTAGCGGGTTACAATGAGCAGTTCTTC. Amino acids: CASSVDRGLAGYNEQFF.

Only one count was recorded for this clone. The chain is built from TRBV5-1 and TRBJ1-4; unclear D gene. The germline gives CDR1 SGHRS, CDR2 YFSETQ. The V and J ends lost 4 bases and 0 bases respectively, with 7 bases between them. This CDR3 is built from 14 residues. The CDR3 DNA reads TGCGCCAGCAGCCTAGGCCCAACTAATGAAAAACTGTTTTTT. Protein: CASSLGPTNEKLFF.

The chain combines TRBV11-3 with TRBJ2-3; 9 nucleotides match TRBD1. Per the germline V gene, CDR1 is SGHNT and CDR2 is YENEEA. The CDR3 runs to 18 residues. V was pared by 2 bases and J by 2 bases, with 11 bases of the junction left unmatched. The CDR3 sequence: CASSLSKWGQGATDTQYF. DNA for the CDR3: TGTGCCAGCAGCTTATCAAAGTGGGGACAGGGTGCCACAGATACGCAGTATTTT.

A remark on this clone: The sample contains more than one DNA sequence encoding this CDR3. The genes are TRBV7-2 and TRBJ2-5, with TRBD1 as a possible D gene (7 bases). Trimming removed 1 base from V and 7 bases from J, with 19 bases in between. CDR1 is SGHTA and CDR2 is FQGNSA in the germline V gene. The length of the CDR3 is 16 residues. The CDR3 nucleotides read TGTGCCAGCAGCTTAGAGGGGCGGGGTGCAGGGGGGACCCAGTACTTC. Amino acids: CASSLEGRGAGGTQYF. The variable domain in full, with the rest retrieved from reference TRBV7-2 and TRBJ2-5, is GAGVSQSPSNKVTEKGKDVELRCDPISGHTALYWYRQSLGQGLEFLIYFQGNSAPDKSGLPSDRFSAERTGGSVSTLTIQRTQQEDSAVYLCASSLEGRGAGGTQYFGPGTRLLVL.

V and J are TRBV28 and TRBJ2-7; D possibly uses TRBD1 or TRBD2 (5 bases each). This CDR3 has 15 residues. V lost 3 bases and J lost 4, with 16 bases in between. The germline V gene has CDR1 MDHEN and CDR2 SYDVKM. CDR3 loop: CASSLGVSTLYEQYF. The CDR3 DNA sequence: TGTGCCAGCAGTTTGGGGGTTTCTACCCTTTACGAGCAGTACTTC. Combining the CDR3 with reference TRBV28 and TRBJ2-7 gives the whole variable domain DVKVTQSSRYLVKRTGEKVFLECVQDMDHENMFWYRQDPGLGLRLIYFSYDVKMKEKGDIPEGYSVSREKKERFSLILESASTNQTSMYLCASSLGVSTLYEQYFGPGTRLTVT.

This rearrangement joins TRBV5-3 to TRBJ2-1; tentative D call: TRBD1 (6 bases). TRBV5-3 is known as an ORF, though its function is uncertain. The germline V and J ends were trimmed by 4 bases and 8 bases, with 10 bases remaining between them. The length of the CDR3 is 12 residues. The CDR3 nucleotides are TGTGCCAGAAGCCGTGGGGGCGATGAGCAGTTCTTC. It encodes CARSRGGDEQFF.